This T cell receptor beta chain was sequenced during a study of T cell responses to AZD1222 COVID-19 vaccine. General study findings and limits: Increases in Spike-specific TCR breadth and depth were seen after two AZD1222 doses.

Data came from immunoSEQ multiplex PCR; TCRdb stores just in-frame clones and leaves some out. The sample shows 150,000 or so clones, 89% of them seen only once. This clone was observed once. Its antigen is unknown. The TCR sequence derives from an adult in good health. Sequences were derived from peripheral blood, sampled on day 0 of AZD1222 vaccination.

The CDR3 spells CASSRGFGTAPSGANVLTF. The DNA for the CDR3 is TGTGCCAGCAGCCGAGGGTTTGGGACAGCACCCTCTGGGGCCAACGTCCTGACTTTC. V and J are TRBV3-1 (or the pseudogene TRBV3-2) and TRBJ2-6, with TRBD1 identical over 7 bases. Germline V CDR1 and CDR2: LGHDT, YNNKEL (reference sequence). The CDR3 spans 19 residues. The V gene end was trimmed by 4 bases and the J gene end by 0 bases; junction bases not matched to a gene: 12.